This record looks at one TCR beta chain sequence and its context. The treatment was: around 19 received Ad26.COV2.S at low or high dose, single or two shots; roughly five received placebo; per-sample allocation not given. Each sample was drawn 63 days after the first injection (of vaccine or placebo). Expressing Wuhan-strain SARS-CoV-2 spike, an Ad26 vector served as the vaccine. V lost 4 bases and J lost 4; bases outside the gene matches: 3. The CDR3 totals 15 residues. CDR1 MGHDK and CDR2 SYGVNS come from the germline V gene. This specimen comes from a study of Ad26.COV2.S vaccination and SARS-CoV-2 variants. Looking at the study overall: Donor had been placed in the Ad26.COV2.S arm of the COV1001 trial.

Repertoires were generated with immunoSEQ multiplex PCR, while TCRdb's copy carries only in-frame clones and drops some. Here the sample spans hundreds of thousands of clones, around nine tenths being singletons. This sample comprised peripheral blood, obtained in a trial of Ad26.COV2.S vaccine versus placebo. The TCR was taken from a person aged 18 to 65 who received the Ad26.COV2.S COVID-19 vaccine or a placebo. The chain employs TRBV25-1 and TRBJ1-6; 8 bases line up with TRBD1. This CDR3 is CASSVDREYNSPLHF. The CDR3 DNA reads TGTGCCAGCAGTGTGGACAGGGAGTATAATTCACCCCTCCACTTT.